A single sample gave rise to the 27 T cell receptor beta chains below, sequenced in a study of Ad26.COV2.S vaccination and SARS-CoV-2 variants. As for treatment: about 20 received Ad26.COV2.S at low or high dose, single or two shots; about 5 received placebo; per-sample allocation not given. Repertoires come from day 63 after the first vaccine or placebo injection. The assay was immunoSEQ multiplex PCR, and TCRdb's table has in-frame clones only and misses some. The sample has fewer than 400,000 clones, 88% seen once; the top ten hold more than 3%. The material sequenced was peripheral blood, taken in a trial of Ad26.COV2.S vaccine versus placebo. These receptors came from a person aged 18-65 years who received the Ad26.COV2.S COVID-19 vaccine or a placebo.

The rearrangement uses TRBV4-1 and TRBJ1-5; no clear D gene. Looked up from germline, CDR1 is MGHRA and CDR2 is YSYEKL. V lost 1 base and J 2 bases, leaving 15 bases between the germline ends. The CDR3 runs to 17 residues. The CDR3 spells CASSQVGIRGGNQPQHF. The CDR3 bases are TGCGCCAGCAGCCAAGTAGGGATACGAGGCGGCAATCAGCCCCAGCATTTT.

This rearrangement joins TRBV5-8 to TRBJ1-5, with D perhaps matching TRBD1 (5 bases). This CDR3 region has 15 residues. V lost 2 bases and J lost 2, with 11 bases in between. Looked up from germline, CDR1 is SGHTS and CDR2 is YDEGEE. The CDR3 spells CASSFRGLGNQPQHF. The DNA for the CDR3 is TGTGCCAGCAGCTTTCGGGGCTTAGGCAATCAGCCCCAGCATTTT.

This chain connects TRBV3-1 (or the pseudogene TRBV3-2) to TRBJ2-5, with no clear D. The V gene's germline CDR1 is LGHDT and CDR2 YNNKEL (reference sequence). V was clipped by 4 bases and J by 0 bases, with 9 bases between them. The CDR3 has 14 amino acids. CDR3 region: CASSLTDYQETQYF. The DNA for the CDR3 is TGTGCCAGCAGCCTCACAGATTACCAAGAGACCCAGTACTTC.

In its sample, this clone was seen once. CDR3 sequence: CASSSRTGGSEAFF. CDR3 in DNA: TGTGCCAGCAGCTCGAGGACAGGGGGCTCTGAAGCTTTCTTT. V and J are TRBV5-4 and TRBJ1-1; 11 bases match TRBD1. Per the germline V gene, CDR1 is SGHNT and CDR2 is YYREEE (reference sequence). CDR3 length: 14 residues. Trimming took 3 bases from V and 6 from J; bases not matched to a gene: 4.

DNA for the CDR3: TGTGCCAGCAGCTTAGCTTCACGGGCCGGTAGTGGTTATAACTATGGCTACACCTTC. Protein sequence: CASSLASRAGSGYNYGYTF. J is TRBJ1-2 and V is TRBV7-8; D remains ambiguous. Trimming took off 0 bases at V and 1 base at J, with 21 bases between the two ends. The CDR3 length is 19 residues. The germline V gene encodes CDR1 SGHVS and CDR2 FQNEAQ.

This clone was seen just once. The chain links TRBV11-2 to TRBJ2-7; tentative D call: TRBD1 (6 bases). Trimming removed 0 bases from V and 3 bases from J, with 12 bases in between. The germline gives CDR1 SGHAT, CDR2 FQNNGV. CDR3 length: 15 residues. CDR3 in DNA: TGTGCCAGCAGCTTAGATTCAGGGGACGGCTACGAGCAGTACTTC. As protein: CASSLDSGDGYEQYF.

This clone has only a few counts. The chain carries TRBV19 and TRBJ1-1, with D unresolved. Trimming took off 1 base at V and 7 bases at J, with 16 bases between the two ends. Germline-derived CDR1 and CDR2 are LNHDA and SQIVND (reference sequence). CDR3 length: 15 residues. The CDR3 DNA sequence: TGTGCCAGTAGTATAGTCAGTTTCGGAGGAAATGAAGCTTTCTTT. Residues: CASSIVSFGGNEAFF.

The chain has TRBV2 and TRBJ2-5; perhaps TRBD2 as D (7 bases). The CDR3 is made up of 14 amino acids. Germline V gene lookup returns CDR1 SNHLY and CDR2 FYNNEI. V lost 6 bases and J lost 4, with 15 bases in between. The DNA for the CDR3 is TGTGCCAGCAGGGGGGGGCGCGGAATAGAGACCCAGTACTTC. Translated: CASRGGRGIETQYF.

The chain employs TRBV15 and TRBJ1-6; 8 positions match TRBD1. The CDR3 loop spans 14 amino acids. CDR1 and CDR2 from the germline V gene are LNHNV and YYDKDF (reference sequence). V gave up 3 bases and J gave up 14 bases; unmatched junction bases: 9. The CDR3 reads CATSRDRASGTLHF. The CDR3 region has the DNA TGTGCCACCAGCAGGGACAGGGCCTCGGGGACCCTCCACTTT. Complete variable domain (other parts from reference TRBV15 and TRBJ1-6): DAMVIQNPRYQVTQFGKPVTLSCSQTLNHNVMYWYQQKSSQAPKLLFHYYDKDFNNEADTPDNFQSRRPNTSFCFLDIRSPGLGDTAMYLCATSRDRASGTLHFGNGTRLTVT.

The V gene is TRBV11-2, the J gene TRBJ2-1; possibly TRBD1 for D (5 bases). V was cut by 2 bases and J by 5 bases, with 10 bases left in between. Germline-derived CDR1 and CDR2 are SGHAT and FQNNGV. This CDR3 region has 14 residues. Written as DNA, the CDR3 is TGTGCCAGCAGCTTAAGGGGCGTAGACAATGAGCAGTTCTTC. This sequence encodes CASSLRGVDNEQFF.

This clone was counted only a few times. V is TRBV2 and J is TRBJ1-1, with D unresolved. CDR1 is SNHLY and CDR2 is FYNNEI in the germline V gene. This CDR3 has 14 residues. Trimming took 8 bases from V and 0 from J, leaving 13 bases between them. DNA of the CDR3: TGTGCCAGCGACTGGGAGGGCCTGAACACTGAAGCTTTCTTT. Its translation: CASDWEGLNTEAFF.

The rearrangement joins TRBV2 to TRBJ1-1, with 7 bases that match TRBD1. The CDR3 has 15 residues. Trimming removed 3 bases from V and 2 bases from J; junction bases left unmatched: 6. Germline CDR1 is SNHLY and CDR2 is FYNNEI. In DNA, the CDR3 is TGTGCCAGCAGTGAGTGGGAAGGGGGCAACACTGAAGCTTTCTTT. Translation: CASSEWEGGNTEAFF.

The chain recombines TRBV14 with TRBJ2-2; no reliable D call. The CDR3 length is 15 residues. V was pared by 1 base and J by 4 bases, with 10 bases between. Germline lookup yields CDR1 SGHDN and CDR2 FVKESK. This CDR3 is CASSQVPGITGELFF. CDR3 sequence (DNA): TGTGCCAGCAGCCAAGTGCCGGGTATCACCGGGGAGCTGTTTTTT.

The chain carries TRBV4-3 and TRBJ1-2, with D uncertain. Germline lookup yields CDR1 LGHNA and CDR2 YSLEER. Trimming pared 3 bases from V and 7 bases from J, leaving 15 bases between. This CDR3 has 14 residues. CDR3 protein: CASSQISGVGGYTF. As DNA, the CDR3 is TGCGCCAGCAGCCAGATTTCCGGGGTCGGTGGCTACACCTTC.

The chain recombines TRBV29-1 with TRBJ2-3; possible D gene TRBD1, 5 bases. Trimming removed 6 bases from V and 1 base from J, with 14 bases in between. Per germline, CDR1 SQVTM and CDR2 ANQGSEA. The CDR3 runs 14 residues. The CDR3, as DNA: TGCAGCGTCCTGGGGCCCTTTGGCACAGATACGCAGTATTTT. This sequence encodes CSVLGPFGTDTQYF.

This rearrangement joins TRBV30 to TRBJ2-5, with D perhaps being TRBD1 or TRBD2 (6 bases each). The CDR3 runs to 12 residues. The germline V and J ends were trimmed by 5 bases and 5 bases, with 12 bases remaining between them. Germline V CDR1 and CDR2: GTSNPN, SVGIG (reference sequence). CDR3 nucleotides: TGTGCCTGGGACGGGGGCGGTGAGACCCAGTACTTC. This translates into CAWDGGGETQYF.

The chain uses TRBV18 and TRBJ2-2; a weak D match, TRBD1 (6 bases). V gave up 0 bases and J gave up 5 bases, with 10 bases separating them. The CDR3 spans 15 residues. Germline assignment: CDR1 KGHSH and CDR2 LQKENI. The CDR3: CASSPPGARTGELFF. CDR3 in DNA: TGTGCCAGCTCACCACCGGGGGCGCGTACCGGGGAGCTGTTTTTT.

The chain combines TRBV6-5 with TRBJ2-5; D is ambiguous. V lost 8 bases, J lost 5 bases, and 15 bases lay in between. CDR1 and CDR2 (germline): MNHEY, SVGAGI. The CDR3 totals 13 residues. This CDR3 reads CASSVPGWETQYF. CDR3 bases: TGTGCCAGCTCAGTACCGGGTTGGGAGACCCAGTACTTC.

The V call is TRBV5-1, the J call TRBJ2-2; 7 bases align to TRBD1. The J segment lost 0 bases and the V segment lost 0 bases, leaving 8 bases of the junction unmatched. Germline-derived CDR1 and CDR2 are SGHRS and YFSETQ. This CDR3 comprises 18 residues. The CDR3 loop reads CASSLEDRSFTNTGELFF. The CDR3 nucleotides are TGCGCCAGCAGCTTGGAGGACAGGTCCTTTACGAACACCGGGGAGCTGTTTTTT.

The chain is built from TRBV9 and TRBJ1-2; possibly TRBD1 for D (5 bases). The CDR3 loop spans 14 amino acids. The germline CDR1 and CDR2 sequences are SGDLS and YYNGEE. Trimming took 0 bases from V and 3 from J, leaving 9 bases between them. CDR3 nucleotides: TGTGCCAGCAGCGTAGATGGGGGGGACTATGGCTACACCTTC. This encodes CASSVDGGDYGYTF.

The chain links TRBV5-1 to TRBJ1-1, with TRBD1 as a possible D gene (6 bases). This CDR3 has 14 residues. Per the germline V gene, CDR1 is SGHRS and CDR2 is YFSETQ. V lost 4 bases to trimming and J lost 8 bases, with 18 bases between them. The CDR3 here is CASSVEGVTREAFF. In nucleotides, the CDR3 is TGCGCCAGCAGCGTAGAGGGGGTTACCCGAGAAGCTTTCTTT.

The chain recombines TRBV11-2 with TRBJ2-7; 10 positions match TRBD2. Germline V gene lookup returns CDR1 SGHAT and CDR2 FQNNGV. Losses at the gene ends were 8 bases for V and 1 base for J; bases not matched to a gene: 8. The CDR3 covers 15 residues. The CDR3 reads CASVSAGGRSYEQYF. Written as DNA, the CDR3 is TGTGCCAGCGTATCAGCGGGGGGGCGATCCTACGAGCAGTACTTC.

The rearrangement joins TRBV7-9 to TRBJ2-5, with no clear D. This CDR3 contains 12 residues. The V gene's germline CDR1 is SEHNR and CDR2 FQNEAQ (reference sequence). V was shortened by 5 bases and J by 3 bases, with 7 bases between the two germline ends. The CDR3: CASSRLEETQYF. Written as DNA, the CDR3 is TGTGCCAGCAGCCGACTCGAAGAGACCCAGTACTTC.

V is TRBV5-1 and J is TRBJ2-5; perhaps TRBD2 as D (7 bases). V gave up 1 base and J gave up 2 bases, with 15 bases separating them. This CDR3 region has 16 residues. From germline, CDR1 is SGHRS and CDR2 YFSETQ. CDR3 coding DNA: TGCGCCAGCAGCTTGTCTCTAGGGGGGGTACAAGAGACCCAGTACTTC. This translates into CASSLSLGGVQETQYF.

This chain uses TRBV28 with TRBJ1-2; D is unresolved. V lost 4 bases and J 8 bases, leaving 17 bases between the germline ends. There are 14 residues in the CDR3. Germline CDR1 reads MDHEN; CDR2 reads SYDVKM. CDR3 nucleotides: TGTGCCAGCAGTTCCATTGTGCGGTATAAGGGCTACACCTTC. It encodes CASSSIVRYKGYTF.

This clone was seen only once. CDR3 nucleotide sequence: TGCAGCGTTGGGCTAGCTAGAGAGACCCAGTACTTC. Amino acids: CSVGLARETQYF. V gene TRBV29-1 combines with J gene TRBJ2-5; tentatively, D is TRBD2 (5 bases). The germline V gene encodes CDR1 SQVTM and CDR2 ANQGSEA. V lost 4 bases to trimming and J lost 4 bases, with 10 bases between them. The CDR3 runs to 12 residues.

The count of this clone is one. This sequence joins TRBV6-1 and TRBJ1-6; D gene unclear. V was shortened by 2 bases and J by 7 bases, with 6 bases between the two germline ends. Germline V gene lookup returns CDR1 MNHNS and CDR2 SASEGT. This CDR3 region has 13 residues. CDR3 residues: CASSESRNSPLHF. The CDR3 bases are TGTGCCAGCAGTGAATCCAGGAATTCACCCCTCCACTTT.